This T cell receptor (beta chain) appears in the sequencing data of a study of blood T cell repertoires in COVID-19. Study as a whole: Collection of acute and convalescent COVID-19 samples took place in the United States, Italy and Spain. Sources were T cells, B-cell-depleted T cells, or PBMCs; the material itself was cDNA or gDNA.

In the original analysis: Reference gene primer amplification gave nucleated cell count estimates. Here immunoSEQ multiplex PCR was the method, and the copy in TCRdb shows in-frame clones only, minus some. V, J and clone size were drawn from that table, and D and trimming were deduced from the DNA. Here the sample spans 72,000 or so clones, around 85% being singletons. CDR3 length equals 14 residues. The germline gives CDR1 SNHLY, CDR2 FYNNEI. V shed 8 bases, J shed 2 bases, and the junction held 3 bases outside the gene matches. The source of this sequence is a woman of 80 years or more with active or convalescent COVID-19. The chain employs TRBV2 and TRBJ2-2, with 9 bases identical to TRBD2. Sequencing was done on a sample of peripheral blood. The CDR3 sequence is CASLAGINTGELFF. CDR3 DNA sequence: TGTGCCAGCCTAGCGGGGATAAACACCGGGGAGCTGTTTTTT.